The clone carrying this T cell receptor beta chain appeared a single time. Its matching antigen is unknown. The sample comes from a study of immune cell composition in non-small cell lung cancer. CDR3 length: 15 amino acids. The germline V gene has CDR1 LNHDA and CDR2 SQIVND (reference sequence). The V and J ends lost 5 bases and 10 bases, in that order; junction bases with no gene match: 14. The protocol was immunoSEQ multiplex PCR, while the TCRdb copy is restricted to in-frame clones and leaves out a portion. The sample shows about 3,400 clones, about two thirds of them seen only once. Whole-study findings and limits: Tumour TCR-beta clonality was not significantly tied to smoking pack-years.

Normal lung was taken at the farthest possible site, at least 3 cm from tumour. The clonotype comes from a human donor with non-small cell lung cancer. Specimen: non-adjacent lung tissue. The chain employs TRBV19 and TRBJ2-7; 10 positions match TRBD1. CDR3 nucleotides: TGTGCCAGTAGTCTGGGCCGCGACGACAGGGGGCACCAGTACTTC. Its translation is CASSLGRDDRGHQYF. The whole variable domain, filled in from reference TRBV19 and TRBJ2-7, reads DGGITQSPKYLFRKEGQNVTLSCEQNLNHDAMYWYRQDPGQGLRLIYYSQIVNDFQKGDIAEGYSVSREKKESFPLTVTSAQKNPTAFYLCASSLGRDDRGHQYFGPGTRLTVT.